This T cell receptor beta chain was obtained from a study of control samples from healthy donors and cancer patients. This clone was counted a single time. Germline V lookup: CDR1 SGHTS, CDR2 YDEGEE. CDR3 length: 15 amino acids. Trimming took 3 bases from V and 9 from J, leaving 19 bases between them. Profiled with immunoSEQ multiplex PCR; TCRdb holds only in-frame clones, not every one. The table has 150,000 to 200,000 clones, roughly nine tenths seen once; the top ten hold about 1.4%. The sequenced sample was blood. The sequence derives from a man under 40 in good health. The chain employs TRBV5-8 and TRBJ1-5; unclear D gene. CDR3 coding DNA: TGTGCCAGCAGCTCGCGATTGGGCATGGGTGGGCCCCAGCATTTT. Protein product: CASSSRLGMGGPQHF.